The 32 T cell receptor beta chains listed next were all sequenced from one sample in a study of long-term antiretroviral therapy in people with HIV. Run at survey level, the immunoSEQ assay was version v3.0. Clones were read by immunoSEQ multiplex PCR, and TCRdb kept only the in-frame ones, dropping some. The sample holds 26,000 or so clones, about three quarters seen once. Sequences were derived from unsorted PBMCs, sampled 1.5 years before starting antiretroviral therapy. The receptors derive from a man between 18 and 29 years old with HIV.

This clone was observed a single time. The chain links TRBV1 to TRBJ2-3. TRBV1 is labeled a pseudogene. CDR3 length: 17 residues. CDR3 region: CTSSQNLERGSTDTQYF. Here the CDR3 DNA reads TGCACCAGCAGCCAAAACTTAGAACGGGGCAGCACAGATACGCAGTATTTT.

V is TRBV7-3 and J is TRBJ2-7; D is possibly TRBD1 (6 bases). Trimming cost V 2 bases and J 4 bases, with 15 bases left between them. The germline gives CDR1 SGHTA, CDR2 FQGTGA. This CDR3 spans 15 amino acids. The CDR3 sequence: CASSLGPGEGYEQYF. The DNA for the CDR3 is TGTGCCAGCAGCTTAGGCCCAGGGGAAGGTTACGAGCAGTACTTC.

The chain employs TRBV2 and TRBJ1-2, with a weak D call TRBD1 (6 bases). Per the germline V gene, CDR1 is SNHLY and CDR2 is FYNNEI. CDR3 length: 14 residues. V lost 2 bases and J 8 bases, leaving 15 bases between the germline ends. CDR3 region: CASSELGGARGYTF. The CDR3 nucleotides read TGTGCCAGCAGTGAATTAGGGGGGGCTAGGGGCTACACCTTC.

The rearrangement joins TRBV7-3 to TRBJ2-3; no definite D call. Trimming removed 5 bases from V and 4 bases from J, with 10 bases in between. The CDR3 consists of 13 residues. Germline CDR1 is SGHTA and CDR2 is FQGTGA. This CDR3 reads CASSPPNPDTQYF. The CDR3 region has the DNA TGTGCCAGCAGCCCCCCGAATCCAGATACGCAGTATTTT. Using reference TRBV7-3 and TRBJ2-3 for the parts outside the CDR3, the full variable domain is GAGVSQTPSNKVTEKGKYVELRCDPISGHTALYWYRQSLGQGPEFLIYFQGTGAADDSGLPNDRFFAVRPEGSVSTLKIQRTERGDSAVYLCASSPPNPDTQYFGPGTRLTVL.

This chain links TRBV18 with TRBJ2-1; no clear D gene. V was clipped by 4 bases and J by 9 bases, with 7 bases between them. The CDR3 is made up of 11 amino acids. The V gene's germline CDR1 is KGHSH and CDR2 LQKENI. The CDR3 DNA sequence: TGTGCCAGCTCACGGCGAGTTGAGCAGTTCTTC. It is translated as CASSRRVEQFF.

This clone has just a few counts. The chain is built from TRBV2 and TRBJ1-2; D is unresolved. CDR3 size: 13 residues. Germline lookup yields CDR1 SNHLY and CDR2 FYNNEI. V lost 7 bases to trimming and J lost 4 bases, with 13 bases between them. Here the CDR3 reads CASNSGLVYGYTF. The CDR3 DNA is TGTGCCAGCAATTCGGGTCTAGTCTATGGCTACACCTTC.

The J gene is TRBJ2-3, the V gene TRBV5-1; TRBD1 matches 7 bases. Trimming removed 5 bases from V and 2 bases from J; junction bases left unmatched: 5. The length of the CDR3 is 14 residues. The germline CDR1 and CDR2 sequences are SGHRS and YFSETQ. The CDR3 loop reads CASSSGTATDTQYF. DNA of the CDR3: TGCGCCAGCAGTTCCGGGACAGCCACAGATACGCAGTATTTT.

This clone is large in the sample. Distinct nucleotide sequences in the sample also encode this CDR3. V gene TRBV27 combines with J gene TRBJ2-3, with D uncertain. From germline, CDR1 is MNHEY and CDR2 SMNVEV (reference sequence). The ends were cut back, 2 bases at V and 0 bases at J, with 9 bases in the middle. The length of the CDR3 is 15 residues. Here the CDR3 DNA reads TGTGCCAGCAGTTTAGGGTCCTCTAGCACAGATACGCAGTATTTT. It codes for CASSLGSSSTDTQYF.

The chain has TRBV7-2 and TRBJ2-6; 7 nucleotides match TRBD1. Germline V CDR1 and CDR2: SGHTA, FQGNSA. After removal of 1 base from V and 2 bases from J, the junction contained 8 bases not matched to a gene. This CDR3 spans 18 amino acids. The CDR3 coding sequence is TGTGCCAGCAGCTTAGGAGGGACAGAAGGACCTGGGGCCAACGTCCTGACTTTC. This sequence encodes CASSLGGTEGPGANVLTF.

The chain carries TRBV27 and TRBJ2-5; 10 bases fit TRBD2. CDR1 is MNHEY, CDR2 SMNVEV, per germline (reference sequence). CDR3 length: 15 residues. V trimming: 3 bases; J trimming: 5 bases; junction bases outside the gene matches: 6. The CDR3 DNA reads as TGTGCCAGCAGTTTCCTAGCGGGAGTACAGGAGACCCAGTACTTC. Translating it yields CASSFLAGVQETQYF.

This chain connects TRBV19 to TRBJ1-1; TRBD1 aligns across 8 bases. Trimming at V came to 3 bases and at J to 1 base, leaving 4 bases not matched to a gene. CDR1 is LNHDA, CDR2 SQIVND, per germline (reference sequence). CDR3 length equals 15 residues. The CDR3, as DNA: TGTGCCAGTAGTATCAGGACAGGGTGGAACACTGAAGCTTTCTTT. Its protein is CASSIRTGWNTEAFF. Variable domain in full (rest from reference TRBV19 and TRBJ1-1): DGGITQSPKYLFRKEGQNVTLSCEQNLNHDAMYWYRQDPGQGLRLIYYSQIVNDFQKGDIAEGYSVSREKKESFPLTVTSAQKNPTAFYLCASSIRTGWNTEAFFGQGTRLTVV.

This clone was seen a few times. The CDR3 region is CAWSVLEQNYGYTF. The CDR3 DNA reads TGTGCCTGGAGTGTACTAGAACAAAACTATGGCTACACCTTC. This chain joins TRBV30 and TRBJ1-2; D not resolved. Germline V gene lookup returns CDR1 GTSNPN and CDR2 SVGIG (reference sequence). Trimming pared 0 bases from V and 2 bases from J, leaving 10 bases between. The CDR3 is 14 residues long. The full variable domain, completed using reference TRBV30 and TRBJ1-2, is SQTIHQWPATLVQPVGSPLSLECTVEGTSNPNLYWYRQAAGRGLQLLFYSVGIGQISSEVPQNLSASRPQDRQFILSSKKLLLSDSGFYLCAWSVLEQNYGYTFGSGTRLTVV.

This chain links TRBV5-4 with TRBJ2-7; 9 nucleotides line up with TRBD1. The germline V gene encodes CDR1 SGHNT and CDR2 YYREEE (reference sequence). V was clipped by 3 bases and J by 3 bases; unmatched bases: 7. The CDR3 consists of 15 residues. The CDR3 protein is CASSSKGQGLYEQYF. In DNA form, the CDR3 reads TGTGCCAGCAGCTCGAAGGGACAGGGACTCTACGAGCAGTACTTC.

The chain has TRBV30 and TRBJ2-5, with TRBD2 matching 11 bases. The CDR3 is 16 residues long. The V gene's germline CDR1 is GTSNPN and CDR2 SVGIG (reference sequence). J gave up 6 bases and V 3 bases, and 12 bases lay outside the gene matches. CDR3 nucleotides: TGTGCCTGGAGGGAAAAACTAGCGGGAGCCATAAAGACCCAGTACTTC. Its translation is CAWREKLAGAIKTQYF.

This clone was observed a handful of times. The V and J genes are TRBV7-3 and TRBJ2-7; 8 bases line up with TRBD1. Looked up from germline, CDR1 is SGHTA and CDR2 is FQGTGA. Losses at the gene ends were 1 base for V and 6 bases for J; bases not matched to a gene: 5. The CDR3 has 14 amino acids. CDR3 sequence reads: CASSLIGQGGEQYF. CDR3 in DNA: TGTGCCAGCAGCTTAATAGGACAGGGAGGCGAGCAGTACTTC.

This chain links TRBV4-1 with TRBJ2-3, with D possibly matching TRBD2 (5 bases). This CDR3 has 13 residues. Per the germline V gene, CDR1 is MGHRA and CDR2 is YSYEKL. Trimming removed 1 base at V and 10 bases at J, with 12 bases between. DNA for the CDR3: TGCGCCAGCAGCCAAGGTCAGCGGTCGGCGCAGTATTTT. It translates to CASSQGQRSAQYF.

The J gene is TRBJ2-5, the V gene TRBV28; a possible D gene is TRBD1 (5 bases). The tail of the sequence fits TRBJ2-7 better, so the J call may be wrong. The V gene's germline CDR1 is MDHEN and CDR2 SYDVKM. The CDR3 contains 13 residues. DNA for the CDR3: TGTGCCAGCAGTTACAGGTCTGGGCACGAGCAGTACTTC. Translating gives CASSYRSGHEQYF.

The J gene is TRBJ1-6, the V gene TRBV6-5; the D is unclear. CDR3 size: 11 residues. Between the trimmed V and J ends, which lost 5 bases and 7 bases, there was a span of 3 bases. Germline values: CDR1 MNHEY, CDR2 SVGAGI. The CDR3 DNA reads TGTGCCAGCAGTCAAAATTCACCCCTCCACTTT. Translated: CASSQNSPLHF.

V and J are TRBV4-1 and TRBJ2-7; D call uncertain. Germline loops: CDR1 MGHRA, CDR2 YSYEKL. Trimming removed 1 base at V and 6 bases at J, with 13 bases between. The CDR3 spans 14 residues. CDR3 nucleotide sequence: TGCGCCAGCAGCCAAGGCCCGAACTTCGGCGAGCAGTACTTC. Translated: CASSQGPNFGEQYF.

V usage is TRBV15 and J usage is TRBJ1-1; D gene ambiguous. Germline assignment: CDR1 LNHNV and CDR2 YYDKDF (reference sequence). This CDR3 is 13 amino acids long. Deletions cut 1 base from V and 2 bases from J, with 5 bases between. CDR3 in DNA: TGTGCCACCAGCAGAGTGGGAAACACTGAAGCTTTCTTT. It yields the protein CATSRVGNTEAFF.

V usage is TRBV6-1 and J usage is TRBJ2-7; no firm D call. V was shortened by 3 bases and J by 2 bases, with 8 bases between the two germline ends. There are 13 residues in the CDR3. Germline loops: CDR1 MNHNS, CDR2 SASEGT. The CDR3 DNA sequence: TGTGCCAGCAGTGAGTACCTTCCCTACGAGCAGTACTTC. It is translated as CASSEYLPYEQYF.

This chain connects TRBV5-4 to TRBJ2-7; 7 bases align to TRBD1. Germline assignment: CDR1 SGHNT and CDR2 YYREEE (reference sequence). The CDR3 is 13 amino acids. V dropped 4 bases and J dropped 6; count of bases not matched to a gene: 7. CDR3 sequence: CASSRTGVGEQYF. CDR3 bases: TGTGCCAGCAGCCGCACAGGGGTGGGCGAGCAGTACTTC.

The rearrangement uses TRBV28 and TRBJ2-7, with D possibly called TRBD1 or TRBD2 (5 bases each). Deletions cut 2 bases from V and 6 bases from J, with 8 bases between. This CDR3 region has 12 residues. CDR1 and CDR2 (germline): MDHEN, SYDVKM. CDR3 in amino acids: CASSLRGVEQYF. The CDR3 DNA follows: TGTGCCAGCAGTTTAAGAGGGGTCGAGCAGTACTTC.

V and J are TRBV27 and TRBJ2-4, with D perhaps TRBD1 (5 bases). V dropped 2 bases and J dropped 10 bases, with 12 bases sitting between them. The CDR3 extends over 13 amino acids. Germline loops: CDR1 MNHEY, CDR2 SMNVEV (reference sequence). The CDR3 loop reads CASSLAVPGIQYF. The CDR3 coding sequence is TGTGCCAGCAGTTTAGCAGTGCCAGGGATTCAGTACTTC.

The chain couples TRBV5-5 to TRBJ2-3; D unclear. Germline V gene lookup returns CDR1 SGHKS and CDR2 YYEKEE (reference sequence). The CDR3 loop spans 17 amino acids. V lost 2 bases to trimming and J lost 1 base, with 17 bases between them. The chain's CDR3 is CASSFGTPGSGTDTQYF. For the CDR3, the DNA is TGTGCCAGCAGCTTTGGAACTCCGGGTTCGGGCACAGATACGCAGTATTTT.

V gene TRBV28 combines with J gene TRBJ2-5, with 8 nucleotides matching TRBD2. CDR3 length: 13 residues. The germline V gene has CDR1 MDHEN and CDR2 SYDVKM. Trimming cost V 7 bases and J 1 base; bases outside gene matches: 2. CDR3 DNA: TGTGCCAGCACCGGGGGGGTCCAAGAGACCCAGTACTTC. Protein product: CASTGGVQETQYF.

The rearrangement links TRBV27 to TRBJ1-3; D might be TRBD1 (5 bases). Trimming took 6 bases from V and 4 from J, leaving 16 bases between them. CDR1 and CDR2 (germline): MNHEY, SMNVEV (reference sequence). The CDR3 covers 15 residues. The CDR3 DNA follows: TGTGCCAGCAGCTTAAGGGGCTTGGAAGGAAACACCATATATTTT. Translation: CASSLRGLEGNTIYF.

This clone was seen a handful of times. Written as DNA, the CDR3 is TGTGCCAGCTCACCTTCACAGACGGCCGGGGAGCTGTTTTTT. It encodes CASSPSQTAGELFF. V gene TRBV18 combines with J gene TRBJ2-2; D unclear. CDR3 length equals 14 residues. The V gene lost 3 bases and the J gene lost 6 bases, with 11 bases spanning the gap. The germline V gene encodes CDR1 KGHSH and CDR2 LQKENI.

The V gene is TRBV19, the J gene TRBJ1-1; D perhaps matches TRBD1 (6 bases). This CDR3 has 16 residues. With 5 bases removed from V and 1 base from J, the gap between germline ends came to 17 bases. Germline CDR1 reads LNHDA; CDR2 reads SQIVND (reference sequence). The DNA of the CDR3 is TGTGCCAGTAGTGCGATCTACAGGGCGAAGAACACTGAAGCTTTCTTT. Its translation is CASSAIYRAKNTEAFF.

A few counts support this clone. CDR3 region: CASSLGGFGELFF. Written as DNA, the CDR3 is TGTGCCAGCAGCTTAGGGGGCTTCGGGGAGCTGTTTTTT. The chain has TRBV7-9 and TRBJ2-2; D is perhaps TRBD1 (5 bases). The V gene lost 1 base and the J gene lost 7 bases, with 7 bases spanning the gap. In germline, CDR1 is SEHNR, CDR2 FQNEAQ (reference sequence). The CDR3 covers 13 residues.

This clone appeared a single time. The J gene is TRBJ2-5, the V gene TRBV2; the match to TRBD1 covers 10 bases. This CDR3 spans 13 amino acids. Germline V gene sequence: CDR1 SNHLY, CDR2 FYNNEI. After removal of 6 bases from V and 5 bases from J, the junction contained 3 bases not matched to a gene. This CDR3 is CASSDRGPETQYF. The CDR3 coding sequence is TGTGCCAGCAGCGACAGGGGGCCGGAGACCCAGTACTTC.

The CDR3 region is CASSLRLGELFF. CDR3 sequence (DNA): TGTGCCAGCAGTTTACGCCTTGGGGAGCTGTTTTTT. The V gene is TRBV27, the J gene TRBJ2-2, with D hard to call. CDR3 length: 12 amino acids. Trimming shortened V by 2 bases and J by 8 bases, and 6 bases separated the two germline ends. CDR1 MNHEY and CDR2 SMNVEV come from the germline V gene (reference sequence).